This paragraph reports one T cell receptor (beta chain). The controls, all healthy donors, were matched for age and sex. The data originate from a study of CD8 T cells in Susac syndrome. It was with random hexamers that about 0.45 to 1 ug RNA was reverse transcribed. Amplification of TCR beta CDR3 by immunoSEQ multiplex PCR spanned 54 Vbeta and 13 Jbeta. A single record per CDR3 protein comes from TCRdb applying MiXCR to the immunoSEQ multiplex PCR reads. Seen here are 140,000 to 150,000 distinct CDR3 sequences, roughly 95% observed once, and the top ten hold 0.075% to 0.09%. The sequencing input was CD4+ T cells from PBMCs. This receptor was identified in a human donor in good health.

The CDR3 region has the DNA TGTGCCTGGAGTTATACCGGGACCTGGGAAAAACTGTTTTTT. It specifies CAWSYTGTWEKLFF. The J gene is TRBJ1-4, the V gene TRBV30; D might be TRBD1 (5 bases). Germline CDR1 is GTSNPN and CDR2 is SVGIG (reference sequence). Trimming took off 2 bases at V and 8 bases at J, with 15 bases between the two ends. The CDR3 length is 14 residues.